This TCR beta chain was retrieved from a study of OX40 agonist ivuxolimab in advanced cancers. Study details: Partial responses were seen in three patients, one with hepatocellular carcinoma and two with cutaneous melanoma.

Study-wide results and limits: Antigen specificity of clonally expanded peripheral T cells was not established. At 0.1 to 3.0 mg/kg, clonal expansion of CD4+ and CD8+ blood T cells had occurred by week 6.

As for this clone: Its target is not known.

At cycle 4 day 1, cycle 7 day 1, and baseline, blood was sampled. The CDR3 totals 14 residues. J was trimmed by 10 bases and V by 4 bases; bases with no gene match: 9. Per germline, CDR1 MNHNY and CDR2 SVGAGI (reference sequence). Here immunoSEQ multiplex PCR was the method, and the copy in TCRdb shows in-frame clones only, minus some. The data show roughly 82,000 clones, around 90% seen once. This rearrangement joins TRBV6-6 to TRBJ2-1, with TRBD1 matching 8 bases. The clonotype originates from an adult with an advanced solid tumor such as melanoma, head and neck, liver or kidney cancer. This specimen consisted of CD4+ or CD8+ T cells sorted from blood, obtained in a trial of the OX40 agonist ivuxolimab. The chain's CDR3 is CASSSGQGPGEQFF. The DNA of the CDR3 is TGTGCCAGCAGTTCCGGACAGGGTCCAGGAGAGCAGTTCTTC.